This T cell receptor beta chain was captured in a study of somatic mutations in cytotoxic T cells in rheumatoid arthritis. Whole-study context: Patient blood (about 30 ml EDTA) was collected right after diagnosis, preceding any treatment. Study findings and constraints: The CD8+ clonality of rheumatoid arthritis patients increased with age, whereas that of healthy controls did not. Comparison of CD8+ T-cell clonality between rheumatoid arthritis patients and age-matched healthy controls yielded no significant difference. Patients with a largest CD8+ clone exceeding 20% of CD8+ cells numbered 8 of 65.

Sequencing used immunoSEQ multiplex PCR; TCRdb keeps in-frame clones, though not all of them. The table shows 5,600 or so clones, with about four fifths occurring only once. The CDR3 runs to 15 residues. With V trimmed by 1 base and J by 5 bases, 6 bases remained unmatched. Germline V CDR1 and CDR2: LGHNA, YNFKEQ. This clone was seen only a few times. Its specificity is unknown. The clonotype originates from an adult with rheumatoid arthritis. The sequenced sample was CD8+ T cells sorted from blood. The chain is built from TRBV4-2 and TRBJ2-3, with TRBD2 matching over 7 bases. For the CDR3, the DNA is TGTGCCAGCAGCCAAGGTGCGGGAGCAGTAGATACGCAGTATTTT. Amino acid sequence: CASSQGAGAVDTQYF.